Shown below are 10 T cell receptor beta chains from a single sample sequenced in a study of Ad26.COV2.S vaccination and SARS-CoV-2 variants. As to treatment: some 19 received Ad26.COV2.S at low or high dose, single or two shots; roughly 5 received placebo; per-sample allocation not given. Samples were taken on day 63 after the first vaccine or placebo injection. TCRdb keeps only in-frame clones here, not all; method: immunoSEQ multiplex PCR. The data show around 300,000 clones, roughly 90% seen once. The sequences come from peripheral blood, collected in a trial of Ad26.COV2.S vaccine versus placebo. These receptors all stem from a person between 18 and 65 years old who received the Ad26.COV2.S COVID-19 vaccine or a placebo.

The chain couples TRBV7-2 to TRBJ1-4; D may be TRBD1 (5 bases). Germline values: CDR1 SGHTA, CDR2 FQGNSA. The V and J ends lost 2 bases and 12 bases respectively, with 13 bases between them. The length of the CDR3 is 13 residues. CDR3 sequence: CASSLFGGGELFF. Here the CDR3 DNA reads TGTGCCAGCAGCTTATTCGGGGGAGGGGAACTGTTTTTT.

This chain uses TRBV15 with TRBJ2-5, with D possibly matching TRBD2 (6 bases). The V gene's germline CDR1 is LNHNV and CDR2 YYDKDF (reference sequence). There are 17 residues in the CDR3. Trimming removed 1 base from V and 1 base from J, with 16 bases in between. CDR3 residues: CATSRGQRASLQETQYF. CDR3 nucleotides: TGTGCCACCAGCAGAGGTCAGCGGGCGTCACTCCAAGAGACCCAGTACTTC. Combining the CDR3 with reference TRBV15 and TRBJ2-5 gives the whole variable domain DAMVIQNPRYQVTQFGKPVTLSCSQTLNHNVMYWYQQKSSQAPKLLFHYYDKDFNNEADTPDNFQSRRPNTSFCFLDIRSPGLGDTAMYLCATSRGQRASLQETQYFGPGTRLLVL.

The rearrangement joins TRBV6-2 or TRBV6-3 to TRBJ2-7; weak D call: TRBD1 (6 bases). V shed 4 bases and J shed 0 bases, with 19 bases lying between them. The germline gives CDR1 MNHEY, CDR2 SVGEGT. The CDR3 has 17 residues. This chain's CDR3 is CASSFPSGAPISYEQYF. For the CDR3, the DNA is TGTGCCAGCAGTTTTCCCTCAGGGGCCCCTATCTCCTACGAGCAGTACTTC.

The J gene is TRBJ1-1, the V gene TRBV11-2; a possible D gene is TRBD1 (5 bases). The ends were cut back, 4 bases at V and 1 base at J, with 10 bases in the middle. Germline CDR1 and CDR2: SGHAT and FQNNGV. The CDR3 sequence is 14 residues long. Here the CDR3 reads CASSSRVANTEAFF. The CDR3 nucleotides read TGTGCCAGCAGCTCCAGGGTTGCGAACACTGAAGCTTTCTTT.

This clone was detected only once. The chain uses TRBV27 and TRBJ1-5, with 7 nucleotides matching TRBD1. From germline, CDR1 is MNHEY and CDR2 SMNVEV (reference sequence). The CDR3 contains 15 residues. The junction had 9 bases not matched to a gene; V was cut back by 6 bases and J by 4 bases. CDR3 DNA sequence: TGTGCCAGCAGGGATGGACAGGCCAAGAATCAGCCCCAGCATTTT. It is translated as CASRDGQAKNQPQHF.

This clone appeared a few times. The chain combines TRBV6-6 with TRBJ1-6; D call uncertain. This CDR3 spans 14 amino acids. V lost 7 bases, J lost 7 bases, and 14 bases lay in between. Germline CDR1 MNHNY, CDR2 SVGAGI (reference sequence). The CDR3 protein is CASTQPGMNSPLHF. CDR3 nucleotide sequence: TGTGCCAGCACTCAGCCCGGGATGAATTCACCCCTCCACTTT.

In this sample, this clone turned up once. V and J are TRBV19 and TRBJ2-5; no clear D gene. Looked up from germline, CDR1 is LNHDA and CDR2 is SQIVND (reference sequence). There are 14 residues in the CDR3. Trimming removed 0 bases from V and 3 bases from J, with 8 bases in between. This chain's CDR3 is CASSIDGHKETQYF. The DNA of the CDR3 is TGTGCCAGTAGTATAGATGGGCATAAAGAGACCCAGTACTTC.

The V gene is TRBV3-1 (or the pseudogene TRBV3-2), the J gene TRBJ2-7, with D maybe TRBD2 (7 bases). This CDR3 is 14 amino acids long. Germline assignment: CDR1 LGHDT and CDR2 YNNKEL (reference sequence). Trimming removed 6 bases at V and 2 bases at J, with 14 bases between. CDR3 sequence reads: CASSPPGGTYEQYF. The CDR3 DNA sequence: TGTGCCAGCAGTCCACCGGGGGGCACCTACGAGCAGTACTTC.

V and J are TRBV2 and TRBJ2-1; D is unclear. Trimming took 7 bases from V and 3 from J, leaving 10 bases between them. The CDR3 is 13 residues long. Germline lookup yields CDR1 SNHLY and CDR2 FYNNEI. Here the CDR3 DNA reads TGTGCCAGCATGGGGTTGGGCTACAATGAGCAGTTCTTC. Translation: CASMGLGYNEQFF.

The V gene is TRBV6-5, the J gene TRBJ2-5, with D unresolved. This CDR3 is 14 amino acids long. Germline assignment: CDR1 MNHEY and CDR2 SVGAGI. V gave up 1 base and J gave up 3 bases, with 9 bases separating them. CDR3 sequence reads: CASSYFAAEETQYF. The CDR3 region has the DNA TGTGCCAGCAGTTACTTCGCCGCAGAAGAGACCCAGTACTTC.